The clone carrying this T cell receptor beta chain occurred many times. This sample was taken from a study of identical twins. TCRdb reanalysed the 5' RACE reads using MiXCR and keeps one entry per CDR3 protein. The table shows roughly 710,000 distinct CDR3 sequences, with roughly 6% occurring only once. The receptor was isolated from a man between 18 and 35 years old in good health. Sequencing was performed on naive T cells sorted from blood.

CDR3 sequence reads: CASSPFNRNQETQYF. The CDR3 DNA reads TGTGCCAGCAGCCCCTTCAACAGGAACCAAGAGACCCAGTACTTC. This chain joins TRBV12-3 or TRBV12-4 and TRBJ2-5; D possibly corresponds to TRBD1 (5 bases). The CDR3 loop spans 15 amino acids. Between the trimmed V and J ends, which lost 6 bases and 0 bases, there was a span of 14 bases.